Below, 7 T cell receptor beta chains from the same sample are listed, as sequenced in a study of early T cells in non-severe SARS-CoV-2 infection (dated by TCRdb to the early 2020s). Libraries were constructed by 5' RACE. The sequencer listed for this sample is NextSeq 500. TCRdb reprocessing: public reads trimmed at Q25 with fastp, clones called with MiXCR, in-frame beta chains kept. Each CDR3 protein gets just one entry, which takes the most common genes and DNA from the rows behind it. For this sample there are tens of thousands of distinct CDR3 sequences; 13% appear just once. The biggest ten clones account for over 6.5% of the sample. What was sequenced was whole blood. These receptors were taken from an adult who was a healthcare worker with PCR-confirmed SARS-CoV-2 infection or an uninfected control (not recorded which).

This clonotype was detected ten times or more. The chain joins TRBV3-1 to TRBJ1-6, with unresolved D. This CDR3 contains 12 residues. The V end lost 4 bases, the J end lost 11 bases, and 9 bases lay between the germline ends. Germline V lookup: CDR1 LGHDT, CDR2 YNNKEL (reference sequence). The CDR3 sequence is CASSPSKAPLHF. The CDR3 DNA follows: TGTGCCAGCAGCCCCTCGAAGGCACCCCTCCACTTT. Together with reference TRBV3-1 and TRBJ1-6, the CDR3 gives the full variable domain: DTAVSQTPKYLVTQMGNDKSIKCEQNLGHDTMYWYKQDSKKFLKIMFSYNNKELIINETVPNRFSPKSPDKAHLNLHINSLELGDSAVYFCASSPSKAPLHFGNGTRLTVT.

This sequence joins TRBV7-2 and TRBJ2-1; 8 bases map to TRBD2. CDR3 length equals 15 residues. V was pared by 4 bases and J by 8 bases, with 10 bases of the junction left unmatched. CDR1 and CDR2 (germline): SGHTA, FQGNSA. The CDR3 spells CASSSPGLVNHEQFF. CDR3 nucleotide sequence: TGTGCCAGCAGCTCACCGGGACTAGTAAACCATGAGCAGTTCTTC.

V is TRBV29-1 and J is TRBJ2-1; 9 positions match TRBD1. The CDR3 contains 16 residues. The V gene end was trimmed by 1 base and the J gene end by 4 bases; junction bases not matched to a gene: 8. Germline CDR1 SQVTM, CDR2 ANQGSEA. The CDR3 sequence: CSVEGLGTGFYNEQFF. CDR3 bases: TGCAGCGTTGAAGGGCTCGGGACAGGGTTTTACAATGAGCAGTTCTTC.

This clonotype has just a few counts. The J gene is TRBJ2-7, the V gene TRBV5-5, with 7 bases fitting TRBD2. The germline V gene has CDR1 SGHKS and CDR2 YYEKEE (reference sequence). CDR3 length: 15 amino acids. V was pared by 1 base and J by 2 bases, with 6 bases of the junction left unmatched. The CDR3 DNA sequence: TGTGCCAGCAGCTTGTGGGCTAGCGGACCCTACGAGCAGTACTTC. Translation: CASSLWASGPYEQYF.

This clonotype was seen at least ten times. The V call is TRBV6-1, the J call TRBJ2-1, with D tentatively TRBD2 (5 bases). Trimming stripped 5 bases from V and 10 bases from J, with 12 bases between. Looked up from germline, CDR1 is MNHNS and CDR2 is SASEGT. The CDR3 is made up of 12 amino acids. The CDR3 protein is CASSNPQREQFF. The CDR3 DNA sequence: TGTGCCAGCAGTAACCCCCAGCGGGAGCAGTTCTTC.

This clonotype was counted ten times or more. The rearrangement links TRBV3-1 to TRBJ1-1, with 8 bases that match TRBD1. Germline V lookup: CDR1 LGHDT, CDR2 YNNKEL (reference sequence). The CDR3 spans 16 residues. Losses at the gene ends were 2 bases for V and 2 bases for J; bases not matched to a gene: 7. The CDR3 DNA is TGTGCCAGCAGCCAAAGCGTGGCAGGGGGCAACACTGAAGCTTTCTTT. Amino acids: CASSQSVAGGNTEAFF.

This clonotype was picked up many times. V is TRBV10-3 and J is TRBJ1-1, with TRBD1 identical over 8 bases. With V trimmed by 2 bases and J by 4 bases, 9 bases remained unmatched. The length of the CDR3 is 16 residues. CDR1 ENHRY and CDR2 SYGVKD come from the germline V gene. The CDR3 sequence: CAISEGSGGASTEAFF. CDR3 bases: TGTGCCATCAGTGAGGGGTCAGGGGGCGCGAGCACTGAAGCTTTCTTT.